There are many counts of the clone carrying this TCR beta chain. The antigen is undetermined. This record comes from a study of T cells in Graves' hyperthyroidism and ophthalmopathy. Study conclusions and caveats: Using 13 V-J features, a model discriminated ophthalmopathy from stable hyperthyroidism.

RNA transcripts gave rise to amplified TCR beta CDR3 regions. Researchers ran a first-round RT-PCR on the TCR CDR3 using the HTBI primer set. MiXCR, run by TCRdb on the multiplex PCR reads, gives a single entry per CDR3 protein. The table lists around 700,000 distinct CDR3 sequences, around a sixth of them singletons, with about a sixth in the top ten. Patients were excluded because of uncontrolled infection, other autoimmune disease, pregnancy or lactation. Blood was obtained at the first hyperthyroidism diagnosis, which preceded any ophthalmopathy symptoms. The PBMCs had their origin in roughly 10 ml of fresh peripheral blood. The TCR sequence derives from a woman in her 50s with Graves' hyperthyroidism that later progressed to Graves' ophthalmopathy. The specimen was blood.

CDR3 amino acids: CASNRLRSLFYEQYF. The CDR3, as DNA: TGTGCCAGCAATCGTTTAAGGTCCCTTTTCTACGAGCAGTACTTC. This chain links TRBV5-6 with TRBJ2-7; D not resolved. The CDR3 runs 15 residues. Germline loops: CDR1 SGHDT, CDR2 YYEEEE. The V end lost 6 bases, the J end lost 3 bases, and 19 bases lay between the germline ends. Full variable domain (rest looked up from reference TRBV5-6 and TRBJ2-7): DAGVTQSPTHLIKTRGQQVTLRCSPKSGHDTVSWYQQALGQGPQFIFQYYEEEERQRGNFPDRFSGHQFPNYSSELNVNALLLGDSALYLCASNRLRSLFYEQYFGPGTRLTVT.